The clone carrying this T cell receptor (beta chain) is medium-sized in the sample. Its specificity is unknown. This entry comes from a study of T cell responses to AZD1222 COVID-19 vaccine. Study background: Whether given at about 4 or about 12 weeks, second doses were pooled.

Germline lookup yields CDR1 SGHTA and CDR2 FQGTGA. V was shortened by 2 bases and J by 0 bases, with 4 bases between the two germline ends. The CDR3 length is 13 residues. General study findings and limits: Most donors were white British and more were female, and clonal diversity was possibly underestimated. Spike-specific TCR breadth and depth went up after people got two AZD1222 doses.

Method: immunoSEQ multiplex PCR; TCRdb's copy keeps in-frame clones and lacks some. The sample holds 75,000 to 100,000 clones; 70% to 90% are singletons and the top ten take 2.5% to 3.5%. The chain uses TRBV7-3 and TRBJ1-1; D remains unclear. The receptor's source is an adult in good health. Sequenced material: peripheral blood, taken on day 0 of AZD1222 vaccination. CDR3 sequence reads: CASSLYLNTEAFF. The DNA for the CDR3 is TGTGCCAGCAGCTTATATTTGAACACTGAAGCTTTCTTT.